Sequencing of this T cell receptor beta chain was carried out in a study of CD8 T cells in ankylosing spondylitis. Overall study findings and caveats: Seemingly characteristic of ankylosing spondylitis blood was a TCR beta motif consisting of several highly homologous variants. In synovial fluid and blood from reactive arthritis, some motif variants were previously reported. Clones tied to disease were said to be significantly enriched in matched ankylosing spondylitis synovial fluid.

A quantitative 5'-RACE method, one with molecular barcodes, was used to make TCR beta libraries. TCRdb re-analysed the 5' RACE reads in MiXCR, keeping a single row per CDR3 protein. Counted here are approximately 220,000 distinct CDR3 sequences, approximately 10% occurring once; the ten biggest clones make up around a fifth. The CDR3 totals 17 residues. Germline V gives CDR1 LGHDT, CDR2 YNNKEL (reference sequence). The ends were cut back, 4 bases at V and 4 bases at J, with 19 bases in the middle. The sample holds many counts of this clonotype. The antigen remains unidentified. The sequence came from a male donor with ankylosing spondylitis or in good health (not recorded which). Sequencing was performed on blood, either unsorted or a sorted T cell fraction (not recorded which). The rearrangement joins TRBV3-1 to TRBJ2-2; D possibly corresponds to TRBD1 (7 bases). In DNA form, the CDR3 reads TGTGCCAGCAGCCTCGACGGAGGGGGCCGCGGCACCGGGGAGCTGTTTTTT. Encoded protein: CASSLDGGGRGTGELFF.